These 21 T cell receptor beta chains were all obtained from the same sample, sequenced in a study of OX40 agonist ivuxolimab in advanced cancers. TCRdb keeps only in-frame clones here, not all; method: immunoSEQ multiplex PCR. Among tens of thousands of clones listed, roughly nine tenths were seen once. The material sequenced was CD4+ or CD8+ T cells sorted from blood, taken in a trial of the OX40 agonist ivuxolimab. These receptors were obtained from an adult with an advanced solid tumor such as melanoma, head and neck, liver or kidney cancer.

The chain carries TRBV14 and TRBJ1-6; D unclear. Germline CDR1 is SGHDN and CDR2 is FVKESK. Trimming removed 0 bases from V and 7 bases from J, with 13 bases in between. The length of the CDR3 is 16 residues. The DNA of the CDR3 is TGTGCCAGCAGCCAAGAGGCAGCTCGGCGGAATTCACCCCTCCACTTT. Protein: CASSQEAARRNSPLHF.

In its sample, this clone was seen once. CDR3: CASSPRQGSYEQYF. CDR3 DNA sequence: TGTGCCAGCAGCCCCCGTCAGGGGAGCTACGAGCAGTACTTC. The rearrangement joins TRBV6-5 to TRBJ2-7, with D perhaps matching TRBD1 (6 bases). The germline CDR1 and CDR2 sequences are MNHEY and SVGAGI. CDR3 length equals 14 residues. The ends were cut back, 6 bases at V and 3 bases at J, with 15 bases in the middle.

This chain joins TRBV19 and TRBJ2-7; D remains ambiguous. The CDR3 has 12 residues. Trimming cost V 7 bases and J 3 bases, with 10 bases left between them. CDR1 is LNHDA and CDR2 is SQIVND in the germline V gene (reference sequence). This CDR3 reads CASIDGFYEQYF. CDR3 DNA: TGTGCCAGTATCGACGGATTCTACGAGCAGTACTTC.

This chain links TRBV15 with TRBJ2-3; 14 bases align to TRBD2. CDR1 and CDR2 (germline): LNHNV, YYDKDF (reference sequence). CDR3 size: 17 residues. The V gene end was trimmed by 5 bases and the J gene end by 6 bases; junction bases not matched to a gene: 10. CDR3 sequence reads: CATSQPGTSGSIDTQYF. CDR3 in DNA: TGTGCCACCAGCCAACCCGGGACTAGCGGGAGTATTGATACGCAGTATTTT.

V and J are TRBV9 and TRBJ1-2; TRBD1 matches 8 bases. Germline-derived CDR1 and CDR2 are SGDLS and YYNGEE. The CDR3 is 17 residues long. The J segment lost 4 bases and the V segment lost 3 bases, leaving 14 bases of the junction unmatched. In DNA, the CDR3 is TGTGCCAGCAGCGCGTACAACAGGGGGGGCGACGTCTATGGCTACACCTTC. This encodes CASSAYNRGGDVYGYTF. The complete variable domain, with remaining parts taken from reference TRBV9 and TRBJ1-2, reads DSGVTQTPKHLITATGQRVTLRCSPRSGDLSVYWYQQSLDQGLQFLIQYYNGEERAKGNILERFSAQQFPDLHSELNLSSLELGDSALYFCASSAYNRGGDVYGYTFGSGTRLTVV.

The chain uses TRBV28 and TRBJ2-7; no firm D call. From germline, CDR1 is MDHEN and CDR2 SYDVKM. Between the trimmed V and J ends, which lost 3 bases and 3 bases, there was a span of 18 bases. CDR3 length: 16 residues. CDR3 in DNA: TGTGCCAGCAGTTTTGGTTTAGGCCCAGTGGTCTACGAGCAGTACTTC. The encoded protein is CASSFGLGPVVYEQYF.

The J gene is TRBJ2-7, the V gene TRBV27, with D unclear. Trimming stripped 3 bases from V and 1 base from J, with 10 bases between. CDR3 length: 14 residues. CDR1 MNHEY and CDR2 SMNVEV come from the germline V gene (reference sequence). The CDR3 loop reads CASSFGSASYEQYF. The CDR3 coding sequence is TGTGCCAGCAGTTTCGGTTCAGCATCCTACGAGCAGTACTTC.

The chain employs TRBV7-3 and TRBJ2-3; the D is unclear. Germline V gene sequence: CDR1 SGHTA, CDR2 FQGTGA. The CDR3 runs to 15 residues. The V end was cut by 2 bases, the J end by 0 bases, with 9 bases between. The DNA of the CDR3 is TGTGCCAGCAGCTTAGCGCCGGGTAGCACAGATACGCAGTATTTT. Translated: CASSLAPGSTDTQYF.

This clone appeared a few times. This chain joins TRBV29-1 and TRBJ1-1; perhaps TRBD1 as D (5 bases). CDR1 is SQVTM and CDR2 is ANQGSEA in the germline V gene. Trimming removed 6 bases at V and 1 base at J, with 12 bases between. This CDR3 contains 13 residues. The CDR3 DNA reads as TGCAGCGTCGCCCTCGGGACGAACACTGAAGCTTTCTTT. This sequence encodes CSVALGTNTEAFF.

The V gene is TRBV6-5, the J gene TRBJ1-4, with D unresolved. CDR3 length: 11 amino acids. Germline V CDR1 and CDR2: MNHEY, SVGAGI. Trimming took 8 bases from V and 8 from J, leaving 9 bases between them. CDR3 bases: TGTGCCAGCGCCGACCAGGAAAAACTGTTTTTT. Translating gives CASADQEKLFF.

This clone ranks as medium-sized. The genes are TRBV4-2 and TRBJ2-2; D remains ambiguous. This CDR3 contains 15 residues. Germline-derived CDR1 and CDR2 are LGHNA and YNFKEQ. V lost 7 bases and J 7 bases, leaving 19 bases between the germline ends. The CDR3, as DNA: TGTGCCAGCATGGTAGAGGCGCTGATGGGCGGGGAGCTGTTTTTT. This translates into CASMVEALMGGELFF.

The chain has TRBV19 and TRBJ1-3; the D is unclear. Trimming left V 1 base short and J 0 bases short, with 16 bases between. CDR1 is LNHDA, CDR2 SQIVND, per germline (reference sequence). CDR3 length equals 18 residues. CDR3 nucleotide sequence: TGTGCCAGTAGTATAGTGGGCCTCGACATAAGCTCTGGAAACACCATATATTTT. As protein: CASSIVGLDISSGNTIYF.

This chain uses TRBV7-9 with TRBJ1-2; TRBD1 agrees at 8 bases. CDR3 size: 15 residues. Per the germline V gene, CDR1 is SEHNR and CDR2 is FQNEAQ (reference sequence). V shed 1 base, J shed 4 bases, and the junction held 5 bases outside the gene matches. CDR3: CASSLVGQGVYGYTF. In nucleotides, the CDR3 is TGTGCCAGCAGCTTAGTCGGACAGGGTGTCTATGGCTACACCTTC.

V gene TRBV11-2 combines with J gene TRBJ2-1, with a tentative D call TRBD2 (6 bases). The germline V gene has CDR1 SGHAT and CDR2 FQNNGV. The CDR3 spans 14 residues. Trimming pared 5 bases from V and 5 bases from J, leaving 13 bases between. The DNA for the CDR3 is TGTGCCAGCAGCGCCTCCGGGGGTCACAATGAGCAGTTCTTC. Amino acids: CASSASGGHNEQFF.

The rearrangement links TRBV18 to TRBJ2-3; TRBD2 aligns across 11 bases. Trimming at V came to 3 bases and at J to 3 bases, leaving 11 bases not matched to a gene. The CDR3 is made up of 18 amino acids. CDR1 and CDR2 (germline): KGHSH, LQKENI. The CDR3: CASSPNRQLAGVTDTQYF. The CDR3 DNA sequence: TGTGCCAGCTCACCGAACCGACAACTAGCGGGGGTTACAGATACGCAGTATTTT.

The V and J genes are TRBV27 and TRBJ1-1, with D tentatively TRBD1 (5 bases). The CDR3 runs 10 residues. V was clipped by 11 bases and J by 5 bases, with 9 bases between them. CDR1 is MNHEY and CDR2 is SMNVEV in the germline V gene (reference sequence). The CDR3 sequence: CASGGTEAFF. For the CDR3, the DNA is TGTGCCTCCGGGGGGACTGAAGCTTTCTTT.

The chain recombines TRBV27 with TRBJ1-6; tentative D call: TRBD1 (6 bases). Germline CDR1 reads MNHEY; CDR2 reads SMNVEV (reference sequence). The CDR3 totals 16 residues. Trimming left V 6 bases short and J 2 bases short, with 14 bases between. The CDR3 sequence: CASSDQGYTYNSPLHF. In DNA form, the CDR3 reads TGTGCCAGCAGCGATCAGGGGTACACCTATAATTCACCCCTCCACTTT.

This clone was counted a single time. The chain links TRBV10-1 to TRBJ1-2; D may be TRBD1 (5 bases). Germline values: CDR1 WNHNN, CDR2 SYGVQD (reference sequence). The CDR3 length is 16 residues. Trimming removed 0 bases from V and 0 bases from J, with 11 bases in between. This CDR3 is CASSESTRAANYGYTF. As DNA, the CDR3 is TGCGCCAGCAGTGAGTCGACCAGGGCCGCTAACTATGGCTACACCTTC.

This clone was seen once. The chain joins TRBV5-5 to TRBJ2-5, with D unclear. The CDR3 is 11 residues long. Per the germline V gene, CDR1 is SGHKS and CDR2 is YYEKEE (reference sequence). With 2 bases removed from V and 5 bases from J, the gap between germline ends came to 4 bases. Here the CDR3 reads CASSFRETQYF. The DNA for the CDR3 is TGTGCCAGCAGCTTTAGGGAGACCCAGTACTTC.

CDR3 region: CASSPGWRYEQYF. The DNA of the CDR3 is TGTGCCAGCAGTCCAGGGTGGAGGTACGAGCAGTACTTC. V usage is TRBV27 and J usage is TRBJ2-7; D might be TRBD1 or TRBD2, each matching 5 bases. The CDR3 spans 13 residues. Per the germline V gene, CDR1 is MNHEY and CDR2 is SMNVEV (reference sequence). With 5 bases removed from V and 4 bases from J, the gap between germline ends came to 12 bases.

The CDR3 loop is CASSPGTGIGYGYTF. For the CDR3, the DNA is TGTGCCAGCAGTCCCGGGACAGGGATCGGGTATGGCTACACCTTC. The V call is TRBV6-5, the J call TRBJ1-2; 9 bases match TRBD1. This CDR3 is 15 amino acids long. CDR1 is MNHEY, CDR2 SVGAGI, per germline. Trimming at V came to 5 bases and at J to 5 bases, leaving 9 bases not matched to a gene.